This TCR beta chain was identified in a study of blood T cell repertoires in COVID-19 (dated by TCRdb to 2020 to 2021). Turning to the overall study: Samples covering the acute and convalescent phases of COVID-19 were provided by collaborators in the United States, Italy and Spain. The material from the prospective study consisted of cDNA or gDNA derived from T cells, B-cell-depleted T cells, or PBMCs. The dataset comprised deeply sampled blood TCRbeta repertoires from subjects exposed to, actively infected with, or recovered from COVID-19. A freely available public database, intended as a resource for researchers studying the immune response to SARS-CoV-2, is where the repertoires were released. The samples were drawn from two sources: the first 160 participants of the ongoing ImmuneRACE study, and 1,000 to 1,500 subjects contributed by 6 global collaborators. Nearly every sample came with metadata listing a de-identified subject ID, COVID-19 status, age in years and sex. HLA class I and class II types, where available, came from metadata supplied by the sample provider rather than from assay-based typing.

TCRbeta CDR3 regions were amplified from genomic DNA by means of the immunoSEQ Assay, a bias-controlled multiplex PCR. Concerning the study's data processing: Nucleated cell counts per sample were estimated from amplification of reference gene primers within the assay. To quantify the absolute abundance of each unique TCRbeta CDR3 rearrangement, sequence reads were collapsed and filtered. For each sample, productive Simpson clonality was calculated as the square root of Simpson's diversity index across productive rearrangements. TCRdb holds this immuneACCESS table with in-frame rearrangements only. Some clones are missing; in checked studies, unresolved V genes explain under half, and the rest has no known cause. V and J calls plus clone size are reproduced from that table; the DNA served to infer D and trimming. The sample yields about 170,000 clones; approximately 87% were counted once. The biggest ten clones account for roughly 3.6% of the sample.

Each collaborating institution followed its own protocols to collect whole blood in K2EDTA tubes. For TCRbeta analysis, collaborators shipped samples in one of three forms: frozen whole blood, isolated PBMCs, or DNA extracted from either of those sample types. General study outcomes and caveats: The quantity of clinical and demographic metadata differed by source and by participant and was supplied without curation.

Note on this clone: Its antigen is currently not known. Base qualities are missing; no much larger clone stands one base away.

This receptor was taken from a man aged 18 to 30 with active or convalescent COVID-19. Sequenced: peripheral blood.

The CDR3 amino acid sequence is: CASSPSGTSGSHEQFF. The nucleotide sequence is given as TGTGCCAGCAGCCCTAGTGGGACTAGCGGGAGCCATGAGCAGTTCTTC. In this chain, TRBV4-2 is recombined with TRBJ2-1, with 14 bases matching TRBD2. Spanning cysteine to phenylalanine, the CDR3 consists of 16 amino acids. Of all the DNA, just the CDR3 is kept, 48 bases in frame from base 1. In the germline V gene, CDR1 corresponds to LGHNA and CDR2 to YNFKEQ. Here V drops 4 bases and J drops 8 bases, and the junction holds 7 bases not matched to any gene.